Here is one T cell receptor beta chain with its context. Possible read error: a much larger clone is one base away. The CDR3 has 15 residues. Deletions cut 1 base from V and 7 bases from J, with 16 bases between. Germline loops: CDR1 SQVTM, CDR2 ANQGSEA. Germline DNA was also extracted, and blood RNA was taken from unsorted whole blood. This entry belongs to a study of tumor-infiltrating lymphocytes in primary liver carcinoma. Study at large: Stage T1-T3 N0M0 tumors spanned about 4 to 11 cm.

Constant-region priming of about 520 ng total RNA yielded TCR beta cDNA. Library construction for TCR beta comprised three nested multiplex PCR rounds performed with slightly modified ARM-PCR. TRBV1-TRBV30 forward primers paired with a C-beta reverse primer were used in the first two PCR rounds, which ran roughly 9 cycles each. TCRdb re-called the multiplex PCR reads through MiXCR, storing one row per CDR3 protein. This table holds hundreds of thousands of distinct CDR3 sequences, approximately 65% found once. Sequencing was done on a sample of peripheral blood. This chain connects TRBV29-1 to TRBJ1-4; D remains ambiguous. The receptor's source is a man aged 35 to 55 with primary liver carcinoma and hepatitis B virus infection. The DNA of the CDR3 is TGCAGCGTTGAAGTCTGGACCCTGAAGGGTGAAAAACTGTTTTTT. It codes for CSVEVWTLKGEKLFF.